Below are 21 T cell receptor beta chains sequenced from a single sample in a study of T cells after posttransplantation cyclophosphamide. A marrow graft followed busulfan-fludarabine conditioning, with cyclophosphamide on days +3 and +4. This table comes from immunoSEQ multiplex PCR, and its TCRdb copy is limited to in-frame clones, with some not included. The sample lists 15,000 to 20,000 clones, roughly 87% seen once, with just under 7.5% in the top ten. The material sequenced was PBMCs, taken after allogeneic stem cell transplant with posttransplant cyclophosphamide. The source is a female patient between 40 and 50 years old who received an allogeneic stem cell transplant from a related donor, was CMV-positive, and had no GVHD. Some T cells could come from the graft donor.

The V call is TRBV28, the J call TRBJ2-5; 7 positions agree with TRBD2. The CDR3 runs to 14 residues. Germline assignment: CDR1 MDHEN and CDR2 SYDVKM. CDR3 coding DNA: TGTGCTACCTTGGCTAGCGGAACCCAAGAGACCCAGTACTTC. This gives the protein CATLASGTQETQYF.

V usage is TRBV2 and J usage is TRBJ1-5, with 7 bases matching TRBD1. CDR3 length equals 16 residues. The germline CDR1 and CDR2 sequences are SNHLY and FYNNEI. The J segment lost 0 bases and the V segment lost 6 bases, leaving 8 bases of the junction unmatched. CDR3 loop: CASSHDYRGSNQPQHF. CDR3 nucleotide sequence: TGTGCCAGCAGCCACGATTACAGGGGTAGCAATCAGCCCCAGCATTTT.

The gene calls are TRBV7-9 and TRBJ2-7, with 10 bases fitting TRBD1. Germline V gene sequence: CDR1 SEHNR, CDR2 FQNEAQ (reference sequence). The V segment lost 3 bases and the J segment 3 bases; nucleotides outside the gene matches: 5. This CDR3 region has 15 residues. CDR3 sequence reads: CASSFPGQGIYEQYF. Here the CDR3 DNA reads TGTGCCAGCAGCTTTCCGGGACAGGGGATCTACGAGCAGTACTTC. Full variable domain (remainder filled in from reference TRBV7-9 and TRBJ2-7): DTGVSQNPRHKITKRGQNVTFRCDPISEHNRLYWYRQTLGQGPEFLTYFQNEAQLEKSRLLSDRFSAERPKGSFSTLEIQRTEQGDSAMYLCASSFPGQGIYEQYFGPGTRLTVT.

V and J are TRBV28 and TRBJ2-7; D not certain. V lost 5 bases and J lost 3, with 17 bases in between. Per germline, CDR1 MDHEN and CDR2 SYDVKM. The CDR3 sequence is 15 residues long. CDR3 region: CASSLTDMYLYEQYF. In nucleotides, the CDR3 is TGTGCCAGCAGTCTGACCGACATGTACCTCTACGAGCAGTACTTC.

This rearrangement joins TRBV25-1 to TRBJ2-5; 7 bases map to TRBD1. Germline V lookup: CDR1 MGHDK, CDR2 SYGVNS. The V and J ends lost 7 bases and 6 bases, in that order; junction bases with no gene match: 5. The CDR3 is 12 residues long. The CDR3 region is CASNRQGQTQYF. Here the CDR3 DNA reads TGTGCCAGCAACCGACAGGGACAGACCCAGTACTTC.

The chain employs TRBV19 and TRBJ1-5; no firm D call. Germline V gives CDR1 LNHDA, CDR2 SQIVND (reference sequence). Trimming removed 2 bases from V and 0 bases from J, with 8 bases in between. This CDR3 has 15 amino acids. Here the CDR3 DNA reads TGTGCCAGTAGTATACGGGGTTATAGCAATCAGCCCCAGCATTTT. This gives the protein CASSIRGYSNQPQHF.

The chain employs TRBV7-3 and TRBJ1-5; no clear D. V was shortened by 2 bases and J by 7 bases, with 9 bases between the two germline ends. This CDR3 is built from 13 residues. Germline-derived CDR1 and CDR2 are SGHTA and FQGTGA. The CDR3 DNA sequence: TGTGCCAGCAGCTTACTCCCAGGCCAGCCCCAGCATTTT. This sequence encodes CASSLLPGQPQHF.

The gene calls are TRBV28 and TRBJ2-1; 7 bases map to TRBD1. J lost 11 bases, V lost 5 bases, and 9 bases had no gene match. Germline-derived CDR1 and CDR2 are MDHEN and SYDVKM. This CDR3 is built from 13 residues. The chain's CDR3 is CASSDRQGQQQFF. CDR3 coding DNA: TGTGCCAGCAGTGACAGACAGGGACAACAGCAGTTCTTC.

This chain connects TRBV29-1 to TRBJ2-5; 9 nucleotides match TRBD2. The CDR3 is 14 amino acids. Losses at the gene ends were 3 bases for V and 5 bases for J; bases not matched to a gene: 7. CDR1 SQVTM and CDR2 ANQGSEA come from the germline V gene. The CDR3 DNA sequence: TGCAGCGTTGAGCCTAGCGGGAAGGGTGAGACCCAGTACTTC. As protein: CSVEPSGKGETQYF.

This chain uses TRBV7-9 with TRBJ2-5, with D possibly matching TRBD1 (6 bases). The V end lost 2 bases, the J end lost 1 base, and 17 bases lay between the germline ends. CDR1 is SEHNR, CDR2 FQNEAQ, per germline (reference sequence). The length of the CDR3 is 17 residues. The CDR3 region is CASSLFPPGTLQETQYF. The CDR3 DNA is TGTGCCAGCAGCTTATTCCCTCCCGGGACACTCCAAGAGACCCAGTACTTC.

The chain employs TRBV19 and TRBJ2-2; possibly TRBD1 for D (5 bases). Trimming removed 3 bases from V and 1 base from J, with 12 bases in between. The CDR3 contains 16 residues. Germline loops: CDR1 LNHDA, CDR2 SQIVND (reference sequence). CDR3 loop: CASSMMRQRNTGELFF. DNA for the CDR3: TGTGCCAGTAGTATGATGAGACAGAGGAACACCGGGGAGCTGTTTTTT.

The CDR3 reads CASSLTGGIRETQYF. Written as DNA, the CDR3 is TGTGCCAGCAGTTTAACAGGGGGGATTAGAGAGACCCAGTACTTC. The chain couples TRBV27 to TRBJ2-5; 8 nucleotides agree with TRBD1. V lost 2 bases, J lost 4 bases, and 6 bases stayed unmatched. From germline, CDR1 is MNHEY and CDR2 SMNVEV (reference sequence). This CDR3 is built from 15 residues.

The rearrangement joins TRBV5-4 to TRBJ1-1; 9 bases are shared with TRBD1. The CDR3 contains 16 residues. V lost 0 bases and J lost 3; bases outside the gene matches: 6. CDR1 and CDR2 from the germline V gene are SGHNT and YYREEE (reference sequence). The CDR3 bases are TGTGCCAGCAGCTTGGGCGAGACAGGGGGATACACTGAAGCTTTCTTT. Its protein product is CASSLGETGGYTEAFF.

This chain joins TRBV6-1 and TRBJ2-1; D might be TRBD2 (6 bases). CDR3 length: 14 residues. The V end lost 2 bases, the J end lost 9 bases, and 14 bases lay between the germline ends. Germline values: CDR1 MNHNS, CDR2 SASEGT. CDR3 nucleotides: TGTGCCAGCAGTGAACCTAGCGAGAGGGGTGAGCAGTTCTTC. This sequence encodes CASSEPSERGEQFF.

The genes are TRBV10-3 and TRBJ1-2, with 8 bases fitting TRBD1. Germline values: CDR1 ENHRY, CDR2 SYGVKD. The CDR3 has 14 amino acids. V shed 11 bases, J shed 0 bases, and the junction held 8 bases outside the gene matches. This CDR3 reads CAAGPTGANYGYTF. DNA of the CDR3: TGTGCCGCCGGCCCGACAGGGGCTAACTATGGCTACACCTTC.

The V call is TRBV7-9, the J call TRBJ1-1, with D unresolved. The V and J ends lost 1 base and 4 bases respectively, with 10 bases between them. CDR1 is SEHNR, CDR2 FQNEAQ, per germline (reference sequence). The length of the CDR3 is 14 residues. The CDR3 bases are TGTGCCAGCAGCTTAGGAGTGCTGGTCACTGAAGCTTTCTTT. Its protein is CASSLGVLVTEAFF.

V is TRBV28 and J is TRBJ2-3; 11 bases align to TRBD1. V was pared by 4 bases and J by 1 base, with 4 bases of the junction left unmatched. Per germline, CDR1 MDHEN and CDR2 SYDVKM. The CDR3 has 16 amino acids. The CDR3 DNA reads TGTGCCAGCAGTTCACGGACAGGGGGCGGCACAGATACGCAGTATTTT. Its translation is CASSSRTGGGTDTQYF.

The J gene is TRBJ1-1, the V gene TRBV29-1; D is possibly TRBD1 (5 bases). The V and J ends lost 4 bases and 3 bases respectively, with 15 bases between them. Germline-derived CDR1 and CDR2 are SQVTM and ANQGSEA. The CDR3 covers 14 residues. The DNA of the CDR3 is TGCAGCGTTGGGCTCAGGGTAGGGGACACTGAAGCTTTCTTT. It is translated as CSVGLRVGDTEAFF. Together with reference TRBV29-1 and TRBJ1-1, the CDR3 gives the full variable domain: SAVISQKPSRDICQRGTSLTIQCQVDSQVTMMFWYRQQPGQSLTLIATANQGSEATYESGFVIDKFPISRPNLTFSTLTVSNMSPEDSSIYLCSVGLRVGDTEAFFGQGTRLTVV.

This clone appeared once. The genes are TRBV5-1 and TRBJ1-3; maybe TRBD1 (5 bases). V lost 0 bases and J 0 bases, leaving 10 bases between the germline ends. CDR3 length: 16 residues. Germline V gene data show CDR1 as SGHRS and CDR2 as YFSETQ. The CDR3 DNA reads TGCGCCAGCAGCTTGGACAGGTTGAACTCTGGAAACACCATATATTTT. Translation: CASSLDRLNSGNTIYF.

This clone came up once. The CDR3 DNA sequence: TGTGCCAGCAGTTATACGGGACAGCCTTTTAACTATGGCTACACCTTC. As protein: CASSYTGQPFNYGYTF. The rearrangement uses TRBV6-5 and TRBJ1-2; 7 bases align to TRBD1. Trimming cost V 3 bases and J 1 base; bases outside gene matches: 8. Germline CDR1 reads MNHEY; CDR2 reads SVGAGI. The CDR3 consists of 16 residues.

The rearrangement links TRBV7-8 to TRBJ2-2, with a weak D call TRBD1 (6 bases). The CDR3 has 16 residues. CDR1 and CDR2 from the germline V gene are SGHVS and FQNEAQ. V lost 1 base, J lost 3 bases, and 12 bases lay in between. For the CDR3, the DNA is TGTGCCAGCAGCTTAGGCGCAGGGGCGCACACCGGGGAGCTGTTTTTT. Its protein is CASSLGAGAHTGELFF.